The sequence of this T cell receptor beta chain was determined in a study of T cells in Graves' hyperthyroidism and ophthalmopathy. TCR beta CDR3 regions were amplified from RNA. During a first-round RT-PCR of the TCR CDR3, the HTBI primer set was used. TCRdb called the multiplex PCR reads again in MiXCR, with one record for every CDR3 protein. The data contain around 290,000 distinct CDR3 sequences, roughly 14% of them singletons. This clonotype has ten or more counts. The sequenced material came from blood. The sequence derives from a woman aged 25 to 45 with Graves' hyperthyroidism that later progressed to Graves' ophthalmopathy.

The DNA of the CDR3 is TGTGCCAGTAGTAGGGGGCAGTGGAATGAGCAGTTCTTC. This gives the protein CASSRGQWNEQFF. The chain couples TRBV19 to TRBJ2-1; a weak D match, TRBD1 (6 bases). In germline, CDR1 is LNHDA, CDR2 SQIVND (reference sequence). The V gene lost 4 bases and the J gene lost 7 bases, with 11 bases spanning the gap. The CDR3 length is 13 residues.